This T cell receptor beta chain emerged from a study of T-cell memory formation after mild COVID-19. Study-level findings and limits: Clones contracting day 15 to 85 were balanced CD4/CD8; later expanders leaned CD4+. Contracting CD4+ clones lay largely in CM and EM, with CD8+ ones residing in EMRA.

Via MiXCR, TCRdb re-called the 5' RACE reads, giving one row per CDR3 protein. The sample lists approximately 100,000 distinct CDR3 sequences; around an eighth were seen once. Ten or more counts support this clonotype. Its antigen remains unknown. Sequencing was carried out using PBMCs or a T cell subset sorted from them (not recorded which). This receptor was taken from an adult woman who had mild COVID-19 (a few samples of this study predate the infection). Cell type and time point are not known.

Here the CDR3 DNA reads TGCAGCGTTTTGGGACAGGGGGTCACTGAAGCTTTCTTT. Translated, it gives CSVLGQGVTEAFF. The chain links TRBV29-1 to TRBJ1-1, with 11 bases matching TRBD1. J lost 4 bases, V lost 5 bases, and 3 bases had no gene match. Per the germline V gene, CDR1 is SQVTM and CDR2 is ANQGSEA. This CDR3 region has 13 residues.